The source of this T cell receptor beta chain is a study of shared clonotypes between healthy human individuals. Study-wide results and caveats: Despite large depth, rarefaction showed incomplete sorted-subset sequencing. Sampling covered nothing but blood. Tissue TCR repertoires likely differ from those found in blood.

The assay was immunoSEQ multiplex PCR, and TCRdb's table has in-frame clones only and misses some. The sample holds more than 2,000,000 clones, approximately 95% seen once. The ends were cut back, 3 bases at V and 8 bases at J, with 10 bases in the middle. The length of the CDR3 is 11 residues. CDR1 and CDR2 (germline): SQVTM, ANQGSEA. In its sample, this clone was seen a few times. Antigen specificity is unknown. The material sequenced was naive CD4+ T cells from PBMCs. Stated subset: CD45RA+ positively selected. This clonotype was obtained from a man aged 18 to 29 in good health. Some clones in this sample may be carry-over from other donors' samples. The rearrangement joins TRBV29-1 to TRBJ1-1; a possible D gene is TRBD1 (5 bases). In DNA, the CDR3 is TGCAGCGTTGAGGGGCAAAGCGAAGCTTTCTTT. Residues: CSVEGQSEAFF.